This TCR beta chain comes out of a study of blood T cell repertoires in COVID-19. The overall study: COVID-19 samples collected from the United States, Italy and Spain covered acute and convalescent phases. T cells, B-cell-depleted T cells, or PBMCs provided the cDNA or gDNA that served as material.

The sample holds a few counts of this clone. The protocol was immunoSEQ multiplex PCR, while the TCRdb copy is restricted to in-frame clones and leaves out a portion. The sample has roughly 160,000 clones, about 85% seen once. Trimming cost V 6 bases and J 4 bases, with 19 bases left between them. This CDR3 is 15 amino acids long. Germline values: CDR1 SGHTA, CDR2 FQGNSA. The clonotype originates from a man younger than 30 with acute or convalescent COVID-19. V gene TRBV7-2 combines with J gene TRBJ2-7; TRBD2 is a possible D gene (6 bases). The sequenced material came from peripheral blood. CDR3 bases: TGTGCCAGCAGTCCACTTGGAGGGATCGCATACGAGCAGTACTTC. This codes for CASSPLGGIAYEQYF.